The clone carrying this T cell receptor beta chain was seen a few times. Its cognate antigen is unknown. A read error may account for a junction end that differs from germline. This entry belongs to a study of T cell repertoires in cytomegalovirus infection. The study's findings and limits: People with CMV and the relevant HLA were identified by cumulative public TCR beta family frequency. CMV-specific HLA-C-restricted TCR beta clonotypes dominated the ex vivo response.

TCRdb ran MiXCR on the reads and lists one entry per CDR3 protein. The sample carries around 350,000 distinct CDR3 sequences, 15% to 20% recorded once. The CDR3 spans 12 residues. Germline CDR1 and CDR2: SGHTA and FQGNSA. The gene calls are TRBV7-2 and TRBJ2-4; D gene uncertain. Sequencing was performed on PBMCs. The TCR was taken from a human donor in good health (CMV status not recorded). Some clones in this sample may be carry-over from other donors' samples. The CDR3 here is CASSLLGSSSHF. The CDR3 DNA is TGTGCCAGCAGCTTATTAGGGTCATCTTCTCACTTC.